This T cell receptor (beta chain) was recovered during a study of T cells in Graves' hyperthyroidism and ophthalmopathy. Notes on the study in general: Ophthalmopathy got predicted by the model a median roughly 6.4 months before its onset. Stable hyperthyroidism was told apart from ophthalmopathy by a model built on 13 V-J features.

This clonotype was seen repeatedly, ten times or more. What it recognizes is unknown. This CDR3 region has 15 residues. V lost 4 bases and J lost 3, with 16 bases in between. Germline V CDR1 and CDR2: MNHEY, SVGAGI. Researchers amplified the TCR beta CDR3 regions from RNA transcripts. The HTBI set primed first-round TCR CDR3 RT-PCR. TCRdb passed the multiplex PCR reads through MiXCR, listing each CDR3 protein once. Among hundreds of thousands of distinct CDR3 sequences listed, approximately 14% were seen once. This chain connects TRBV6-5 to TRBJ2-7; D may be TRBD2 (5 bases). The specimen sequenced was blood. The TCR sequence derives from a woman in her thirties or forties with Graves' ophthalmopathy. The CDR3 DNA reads TGTGCCAGCAGTTTTTTTATATCGGGGTACTACGAGCAGTACTTC. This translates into CASSFFISGYYEQYF.